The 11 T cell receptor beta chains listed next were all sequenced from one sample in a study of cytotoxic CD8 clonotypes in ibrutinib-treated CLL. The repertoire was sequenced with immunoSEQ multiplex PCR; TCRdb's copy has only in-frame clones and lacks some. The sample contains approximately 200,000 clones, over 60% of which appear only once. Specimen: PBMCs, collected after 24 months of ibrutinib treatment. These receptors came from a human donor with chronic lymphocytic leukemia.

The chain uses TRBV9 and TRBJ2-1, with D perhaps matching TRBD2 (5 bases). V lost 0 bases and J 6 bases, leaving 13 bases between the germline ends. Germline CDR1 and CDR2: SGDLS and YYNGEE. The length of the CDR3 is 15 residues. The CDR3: CASSVGASRANEQFF. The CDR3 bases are TGTGCCAGCAGCGTAGGGGCTAGCCGGGCCAATGAGCAGTTCTTC.

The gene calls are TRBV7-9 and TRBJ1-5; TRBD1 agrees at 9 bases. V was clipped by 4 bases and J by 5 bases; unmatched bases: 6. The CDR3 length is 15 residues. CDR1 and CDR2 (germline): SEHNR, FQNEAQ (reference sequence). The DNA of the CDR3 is TGTGCCAGCAGCTCGGGACAGGGATCGGATCAGCCCCAGCATTTT. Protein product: CASSSGQGSDQPQHF.

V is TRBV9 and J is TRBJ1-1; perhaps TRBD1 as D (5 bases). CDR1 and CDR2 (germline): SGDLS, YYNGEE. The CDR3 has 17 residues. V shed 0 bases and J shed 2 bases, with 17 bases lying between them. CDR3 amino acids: CASSVVGVLDFNTEAFF. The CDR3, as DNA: TGTGCCAGCAGCGTAGTAGGGGTCCTTGATTTTAACACTGAAGCTTTCTTT.

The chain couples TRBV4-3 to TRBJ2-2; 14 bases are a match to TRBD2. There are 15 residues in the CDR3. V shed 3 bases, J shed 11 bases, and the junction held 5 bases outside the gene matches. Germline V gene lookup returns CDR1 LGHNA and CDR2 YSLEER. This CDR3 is CASSQTSGRAEELFF. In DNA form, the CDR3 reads TGCGCCAGCAGCCAGACTAGCGGGAGGGCCGAAGAGCTGTTTTTT.

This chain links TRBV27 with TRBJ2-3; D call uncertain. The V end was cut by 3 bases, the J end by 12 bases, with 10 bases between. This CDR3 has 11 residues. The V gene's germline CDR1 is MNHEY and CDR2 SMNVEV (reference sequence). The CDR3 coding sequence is TGTGCCAGCAGTTTCCTAGGAGTACAGTATTTT. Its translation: CASSFLGVQYF.

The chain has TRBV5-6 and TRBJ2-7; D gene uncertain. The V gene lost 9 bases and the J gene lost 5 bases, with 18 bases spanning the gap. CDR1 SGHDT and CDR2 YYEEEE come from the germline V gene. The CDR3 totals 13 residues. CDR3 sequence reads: CATFIHGRDEQYF. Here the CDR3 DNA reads TGTGCCACCTTTATCCACGGCAGAGACGAGCAGTACTTC. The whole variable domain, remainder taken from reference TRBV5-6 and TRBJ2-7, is DAGVTQSPTHLIKTRGQQVTLRCSPKSGHDTVSWYQQALGQGPQFIFQYYEEEERQRGNFPDRFSGHQFPNYSSELNVNALLLGDSALYLCATFIHGRDEQYFGPGTRLTVT.

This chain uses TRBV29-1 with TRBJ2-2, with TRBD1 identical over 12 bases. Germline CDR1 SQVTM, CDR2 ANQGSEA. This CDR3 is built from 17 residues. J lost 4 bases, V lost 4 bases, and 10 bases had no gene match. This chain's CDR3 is CSVAGGQGARGTGELFF. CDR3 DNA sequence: TGCAGCGTTGCGGGGGGACAGGGGGCGCGAGGCACCGGGGAGCTGTTTTTT.

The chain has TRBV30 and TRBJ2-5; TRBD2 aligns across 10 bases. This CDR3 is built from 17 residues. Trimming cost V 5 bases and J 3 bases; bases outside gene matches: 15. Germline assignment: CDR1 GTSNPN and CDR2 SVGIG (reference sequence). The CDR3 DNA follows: TGTGCCTGGGGAGTGTGGGAGCGGGGGGGACAAAAAGAGACCCAGTACTTC. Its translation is CAWGVWERGGQKETQYF.

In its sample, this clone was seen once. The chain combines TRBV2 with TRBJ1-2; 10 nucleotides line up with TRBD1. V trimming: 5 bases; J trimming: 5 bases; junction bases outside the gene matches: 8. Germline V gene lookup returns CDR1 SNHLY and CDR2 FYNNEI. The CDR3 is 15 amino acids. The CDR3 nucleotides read TGTGCCAGCAGTTTCCGGGACAGGGGAGGGTATGGCTACACCTTC. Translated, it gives CASSFRDRGGYGYTF. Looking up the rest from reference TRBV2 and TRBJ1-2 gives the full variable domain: EPEVTQTPSHQVTQMGQEVILRCVPISNHLYFYWYRQILGQKVEFLVSFYNNEISEKSEIFDDQFSVERPDGSNFTLKIRSTKLEDSAMYFCASSFRDRGGYGYTFGSGTRLTVV.

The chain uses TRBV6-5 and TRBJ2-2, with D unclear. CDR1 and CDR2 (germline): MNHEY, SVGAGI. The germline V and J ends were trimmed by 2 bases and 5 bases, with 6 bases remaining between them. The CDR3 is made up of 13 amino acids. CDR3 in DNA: TGTGCCAGCAGTTACCAATTGACCGGGGAGCTGTTTTTT. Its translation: CASSYQLTGELFF.

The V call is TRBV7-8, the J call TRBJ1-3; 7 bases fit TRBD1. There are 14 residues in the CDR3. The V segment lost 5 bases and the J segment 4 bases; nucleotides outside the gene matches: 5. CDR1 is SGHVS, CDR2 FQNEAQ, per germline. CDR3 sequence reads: CASSGTVLGNTIYF. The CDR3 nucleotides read TGTGCCAGCAGCGGGACAGTTCTCGGAAACACCATATATTTT.